This is a list of T cell receptor beta chains from one sample in a study of OX40 agonist ivuxolimab in advanced cancers. Here immunoSEQ multiplex PCR was the method, and the copy in TCRdb shows in-frame clones only, minus some. The sample includes more than 80,000 clones, about 90% of them seen just once. Sequenced material: CD4+ or CD8+ T cells sorted from blood, taken in a trial of the OX40 agonist ivuxolimab. These receptors all come from an adult with an advanced solid tumor such as melanoma, head and neck, liver or kidney cancer. CDR3s include the opening cysteine and the closing phenylalanine or tryptophan.

v_gene	j_gene	CDR3aa
TRBV7-8	TRBJ2-7	CASSLAYRGSRDQQRSSYEQYF
TRBV6-6	TRBJ2-1	CASLPPTTSSYNEQFF
TRBV30	TRBJ1-1	CAWNPQAASTEAFF
TRBV5-4	TRBJ1-1	CASREGSTSLTTEAFF
TRBV7-3	TRBJ2-2	CASSYYTGELFF
TRBV28	TRBJ1-5	CASSPSQGLGNLDQPQHF
TRBV5-1	TRBJ2-7	CASSLSSGKGYEQYF
TRBV5-4	TRBJ2-5	CASSLLGEETQYF
TRBV5-6	TRBJ2-2	CASSELSGRAPGELFF
TRBV11-2	TRBJ2-6	CASGRGSGANVLTF
TRBV5-6	TRBJ2-6	CASSSTGYSGANVLTF
TRBV4-1	TRBJ2-1	CASSQVWGLAGLEQFF
TRBV7-3	TRBJ2-2	CASSPQNTGELFF
TRBV4-1	TRBJ2-7	CASSQETQFRALSEQYF
TRBV11-3	TRBJ2-5	CASSPPLPLGETQYF
TRBV9	TRBJ2-5	CASSVGQGTLTTQYF
TRBV15	TRBJ2-1	CATSRDMGQWSNNEQFF
TRBV5-8	TRBJ1-5	CASSAGQVGQPQHF
TRBV2	TRBJ2-6	CASREPGSGANVLTF
TRBV5-8	TRBJ1-1	CASSPGVTQNTEAFF
TRBV2	TRBJ2-7	CASSESRDRAQRGEQYF
TRBV5-1	TRBJ2-1	CASRVLESNEQFF
TRBV18	TRBJ1-2	CASSPTGPYGYTF
TRBV5-1	TRBJ2-7	CASSLELHEQYF
TRBV6-6	TRBJ2-7	CASSVPGDRAFEQYF
TRBV30	TRBJ2-1	CAWSGLALNEQFF
TRBV28	TRBJ1-5	CASRGAGQGNQPQHF
TRBV7-9	TRBJ1-2	CASSSGGSNYGYTF
TRBV18	TRBJ1-2	CASSPGTGSNYGYTF
TRBV5-3	TRBJ2-5	CARSSDDREAETQYF
TRBV10-1	TRBJ2-5	CASSDSGPLETQYF
TRBV19	TRBJ1-5	CASSILARGNQPQHF
TRBV6-5	TRBJ2-3	CASRYPGADTQYF
TRBV5-5	TRBJ2-7	CASSLYNSYEQYF
TRBV7-6	TRBJ2-1	CASSFSGLAGSRNEQFF
TRBV7-2	TRBJ2-3	CASSLNLAGGDTQYF
TRBV5-1	TRBJ2-5	CASSLVGDRGMETQYF
TRBV2	TRBJ2-1	CASRIGSGEQFF
TRBV28	TRBJ1-1	CASSLYTTGTYNTEAFF
TRBV19	TRBJ1-3	CASSQRRGSLSSSGNTIYF
TRBV19	TRBJ1-1	CASRRQLQSTEAFF
TRBV6-1	TRBJ1-1	CASSSTGGSEAFF
TRBV28	TRBJ1-4	CASRQESEKLFF
TRBV7-9	TRBJ2-7	CASTRGTGEAYEQYF
TRBV29-1	TRBJ2-7	CSVDKGRAGRSYEQYF
TRBV11-2	TRBJ2-5	CASSKAGGAQYF
TRBV28	TRBJ1-1	CATQSTGADRYTEAFF
TRBV5-6	TRBJ2-2	CASSPRYSGTGELFF
TRBV18	TRBJ2-5	CASRTGPGTQYF
TRBV6-1	TRBJ2-1	CASRSPVYNEQFF
TRBV10-2	TRBJ2-3	CASSESNLGTDTQYF
TRBV23-1	TRBJ2-1	CASTLLLGTSYNEQFF
TRBV28	TRBJ2-2	CASSSEPNTGELFF
TRBV28	TRBJ1-1	CASRGGGPPNTEAFF
TRBV5-1	TRBJ2-5	CASSLEAGLQETQYF
TRBV28	TRBJ1-2	CASSSLNRELGGYTF
TRBV5-8	TRBJ2-7	CASSPAPGQYYEQYF